These T cell receptor beta chains were read from a single sample in a study of human T cells and chemical hapten exposure. TCRdb analysed the RACE reads with MiXCR anew, one entry per CDR3 protein. The sample has about 380,000 distinct CDR3 sequences, roughly 5% seen once. The specimen was whole blood, collected in connection with sensitization to the hapten diphenylcyclopropenone (DPC). These receptors were collected from a woman in her fifties or sixties with alopecia areata. Some clones in this sample may be carry-over from other donors' samples. Each CDR3 is given with its conserved first and last residue. A D gene is named only where the DNA matches it firmly. Where a row states a size, it is once, few, many or the class of an expanded clone; other rows omit it.

size	V	D	J	DNA	CDR3
many	TRBV29-1	-	TRBJ2-1	TGCAGCGTACGCAACGTCAATGAGCAGTTCTTC	CSVRNVNEQFF
-	TRBV11-2	-	TRBJ2-7	TGTGCCAGCAGCTCCATCGGTGGCGGGCAGGCACAGTACTTC	CASSSIGGGQAQYF
many	TRBV7-2	-	TRBJ1-5	TGTGCCAGCAGCTTAGAGGGACAATTGAGCAATCAGCCCCAGCATTTT	CASSLEGQLSNQPQHF
many	TRBV13	TRBD1	TRBJ2-1	TGTGCCAGCAGCCATCCCAGCAGGGGGCTCTACAATGAGCAGTTCTTC	CASSHPSRGLYNEQFF
-	TRBV3-1	-	TRBJ2-7	TGTGCCAGCACCCGGGGACACCTTACCTACGAGCAGTACTTC	CASTRGHLTYEQYF
many	TRBV12-3/TRBV12-4	-	TRBJ1-1	TGTGCCAGCAGTTTTCAGGGCACTGAAGCTTTCTTT	CASSFQGTEAFF
-	TRBV20-1	-	TRBJ2-7	TGCAGTGTTTCGGGACTTTCCCCCTACGAGCAGTACTTC	CSVSGLSPYEQYF
few	TRBV4-3	-	TRBJ2-7	TGCGCCAGCAGCCCAGGGGGGGGCCCTGGCGACGAGCAGTACTTC	CASSPGGGPGDEQYF
few	TRBV28	TRBD2	TRBJ2-7	TGTGCCAGCAAGTTTGGCGGGGGAGAGCAGTACTTC	CASKFGGGEQYF
many	TRBV10-3	-	TRBJ2-3	TGTGCCATCAGTGAGTCGGATAGTACCCCCCTTACGCAGTATTTT	CAISESDSTPLTQYF
-	TRBV11-2	-	TRBJ2-7	TGTGCCAGCAGCTTTTCCGGAGAGGAGCAGTACTTC	CASSFSGEEQYF
-	TRBV28	TRBD2	TRBJ2-5	TGTGCCAGCGGACTAGCGGGGCCGCAAGAGACCCAGTACTTC	CASGLAGPQETQYF
many	TRBV20-1	-	TRBJ2-1	TGCAGTGCTAGAGATTCGGCTAGCTCCTACAATGAGCAGTTCTTC	CSARDSASSYNEQFF
few	TRBV30	TRBD1	TRBJ1-2	TGTGCCTGGAGGTCTTCCGGGACAGACTATGGCTACACCTTC	CAWRSSGTDYGYTF
few	TRBV6-5	TRBD1	TRBJ1-3	TGTGCCAGCAGTGGGGACAGGGGAAACACCATATATTTT	CASSGDRGNTIYF
many	TRBV3-1	-	TRBJ2-3	TGTGCCAGCAGCCAGGGGGGAGCGGACACAGATACGCAGTATTTT	CASSQGGADTDTQYF
-	TRBV14	-	TRBJ2-7	TGTGCCAGCAGCCAAGACGGGGGACGATACGAGCAGTACTTC	CASSQDGGRYEQYF
many	TRBV29-1	-	TRBJ1-1	TGCAGCGTTGATATAGGCGCTGAAGCTTTCTTT	CSVDIGAEAFF
many	TRBV2	-	TRBJ1-1	TGTGCCAGCAAGGTCTCCGGGGGGATTCGGAACACTGAAGCTTTCTTT	CASKVSGGIRNTEAFF
-	TRBV15	-	TRBJ1-5	TGTGCCACCAGCAGAGATCAGGACAGTCCCTATCAGCCCCAGCATTTT	CATSRDQDSPYQPQHF
many	TRBV6-6	-	TRBJ1-4	TGTGCCAGCAGTTACCCCGGGCCCTCCGGTGAGGAAAAACTGTTTTTT	CASSYPGPSGEEKLFF
-	TRBV29-1	TRBD1	TRBJ2-1	TGCAGCGTTGATACAGGGGAGAATGAGCAGTTCTTC	CSVDTGENEQFF
many	TRBV4-2	-	TRBJ1-2	TGTGCCAGCAGCCAAGAAAGAAACCATAACTATGGCTACACCTTC	CASSQERNHNYGYTF
many	TRBV3-1	-	TRBJ1-1	TGTGCCAGCAGCCTCGGACAGCCCACTGAAGCTTTCTTT	CASSLGQPTEAFF
many	TRBV3-1	-	TRBJ1-2	TGTGCCAGCAGCCAGGGGGGGAAGCCGGCGGGCTATGGCTACACCTTC	CASSQGGKPAGYGYTF
-	TRBV6-2/TRBV6-3	-	TRBJ2-7	TGTGCCAGCACCCGCGGCGACGAGCAGTACTTC	CASTRGDEQYF
-	TRBV5-5	TRBD1	TRBJ1-1	TGTGCCAGCAGCTGGCGACAGGGGTCCGGCACTGAAGCTTTCTTT	CASSWRQGSGTEAFF
-	TRBV10-3	-	TRBJ1-4	TGTGCCATCAGTGAGTCGGGGGCCTCTAATGAAAAACTGTTTTTT	CAISESGASNEKLFF
many	TRBV6-5	-	TRBJ1-6	TGTGCCAGCAGTTACCGTCCCGACTTTTCGGGGGCAAATTCACCCCTCCACTTT	CASSYRPDFSGANSPLHF
many	TRBV7-8	-	TRBJ1-6	TGTGCCAGCAGCTTAGTTAGGGCTAGTAATTCACCCCTCCACTTT	CASSLVRASNSPLHF
many	TRBV6-2/TRBV6-3	-	TRBJ1-5	TGTGCCAGCAGTACATATAGCAATCAGCCCCAGCATTTT	CASSTYSNQPQHF
few	TRBV11-2	TRBD1	TRBJ1-1	TGTGCCAGCAGCCTGACAGGGATCGGTGAAGCTTTCTTT	CASSLTGIGEAFF
many	TRBV13	-	TRBJ2-3	TGTGCCAGCAGCTTAGGGGAAGATACGCAGTATTTT	CASSLGEDTQYF
many	TRBV20-1	TRBD1	TRBJ2-1	TGCAGTGCTAGAACCTACAGGGGGAGCTCCTACAATGAGCAGTTCTTC	CSARTYRGSSYNEQFF
-	TRBV13	-	TRBJ2-5	TGTGCCAGCAGCTTAGCGGGAGATGACGGGACCCAGTACTTC	CASSLAGDDGTQYF
many	TRBV11-2	-	TRBJ1-4	TGTGCCAGCAGCTTGGGGGACACGAACGCGCAAAAACTGTTTTTT	CASSLGDTNAQKLFF
few	TRBV29-1	-	TRBJ1-4	TGCAGCGTTTTTCGGGATGAAAAACTGTTTTTT	CSVFRDEKLFF
-	TRBV20-1	TRBD1	TRBJ1-1	TGCAGTGCTAGAGATCGGTCCCCCCGGACAGGTCGACACACTGAAGCTTTCTTT	CSARDRSPRTGRHTEAFF
-	TRBV2	-	TRBJ1-1	TGTGCCAGCAGGAACGGGGGGCTGAACACTGAAGCTTTCTTT	CASRNGGLNTEAFF
many	TRBV3-1	-	TRBJ2-1	TGTGCCAGCAGCCAAGATCCCACGGTAGATGAGCAGTTCTTC	CASSQDPTVDEQFF
few	TRBV20-1	TRBD2	TRBJ2-5	TGCAGTGCATCGGCGGGGGAGGAGACCCAGTACTTC	CSASAGEETQYF
many	TRBV6-2/TRBV6-3	TRBD1	TRBJ2-3	TGTGCCAGCAGTTCAGGGGGCGGTCCAGATACGCAGTATTTT	CASSSGGGPDTQYF
few	TRBV6-5	-	TRBJ1-5	TGTGCCAGCAGCACACAGAGCAATCAGCCCCAGCATTTT	CASSTQSNQPQHF
many	TRBV2	TRBD1	TRBJ2-1	TGTGCCCGACAGGGGAAGTACAATGAGCAGTTCTTC	CARQGKYNEQFF
many	TRBV7-9	-	TRBJ1-1	TGTGCCAGCAGCACCAACGAAGCCAGGGCATACATGAACACTGAAGCTTTCTTT	CASSTNEARAYMNTEAFF
many	TRBV20-1	-	TRBJ1-5	TGCAGTGCTAGCGGGACGGATAGCAATCAGCCCCAGCATTTT	CSASGTDSNQPQHF
many	TRBV2	TRBD1	TRBJ1-5	TGTGCCAGCAGTGGGGACAGATCAAATCAGCCCCAGCATTTT	CASSGDRSNQPQHF
many	TRBV28	TRBD1	TRBJ1-4	TGTGCCAGCAGTAACCCACAGGGGAATAATGAAAAACTGTTTTTT	CASSNPQGNNEKLFF
many	TRBV29-1	-	TRBJ2-7	TGCAGCGTTGGCGTACCCTACGAGCAGTACTTC	CSVGVPYEQYF
many	TRBV28	-	TRBJ2-5	TGTGCCAGCAGTTCGGGGCCCAGCCCGGAGACCCAGTACTTC	CASSSGPSPETQYF
-	TRBV9	-	TRBJ2-5	TGTGCCAGCAGCGTAGTGCCTAGCGAGACCCAGTACTTC	CASSVVPSETQYF
many	TRBV30	TRBD2	TRBJ2-5	TGTGCCTGGAGTATCAGACTAGCGGGAGGGCCGTCAGAGACCCAGTACTTC	CAWSIRLAGGPSETQYF
many	TRBV5-1	-	TRBJ2-1	TGCGCCAGCAGCTCAGAGGGGGAGAGGTTCTTC	CASSSEGERFF
-	TRBV27	-	TRBJ1-6	TGTGCCAGCAGTTTATCGACCAAGGGTAATTCACCCCTCCACTTT	CASSLSTKGNSPLHF
few	TRBV7-2	-	TRBJ2-7	TGTGCCAGCAGCTCCCAGATCACCTACGAGCAGTACTTC	CASSSQITYEQYF